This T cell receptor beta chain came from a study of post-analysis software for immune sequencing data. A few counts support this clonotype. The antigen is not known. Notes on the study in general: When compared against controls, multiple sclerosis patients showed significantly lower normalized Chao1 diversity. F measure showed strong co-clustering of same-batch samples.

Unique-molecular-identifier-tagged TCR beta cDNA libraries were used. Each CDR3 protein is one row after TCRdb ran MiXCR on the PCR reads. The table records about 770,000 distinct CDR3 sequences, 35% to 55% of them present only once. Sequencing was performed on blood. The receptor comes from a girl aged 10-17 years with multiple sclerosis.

CDR3 region: CASSIRGVQETQYF. In DNA, the CDR3 is TGTGCCAGCAGCATTAGGGGGGTTCAGGAGACCCAGTACTTC. V and J are TRBV7-9 and TRBJ2-4; D tentatively fits TRBD1 or TRBD2 (6 bases each). Gene TRBJ2-5 matches the end of the DNA better, so the J call may be wrong. The CDR3 spans 14 residues. From germline, CDR1 is SEHNR and CDR2 FQNEAQ (reference sequence).